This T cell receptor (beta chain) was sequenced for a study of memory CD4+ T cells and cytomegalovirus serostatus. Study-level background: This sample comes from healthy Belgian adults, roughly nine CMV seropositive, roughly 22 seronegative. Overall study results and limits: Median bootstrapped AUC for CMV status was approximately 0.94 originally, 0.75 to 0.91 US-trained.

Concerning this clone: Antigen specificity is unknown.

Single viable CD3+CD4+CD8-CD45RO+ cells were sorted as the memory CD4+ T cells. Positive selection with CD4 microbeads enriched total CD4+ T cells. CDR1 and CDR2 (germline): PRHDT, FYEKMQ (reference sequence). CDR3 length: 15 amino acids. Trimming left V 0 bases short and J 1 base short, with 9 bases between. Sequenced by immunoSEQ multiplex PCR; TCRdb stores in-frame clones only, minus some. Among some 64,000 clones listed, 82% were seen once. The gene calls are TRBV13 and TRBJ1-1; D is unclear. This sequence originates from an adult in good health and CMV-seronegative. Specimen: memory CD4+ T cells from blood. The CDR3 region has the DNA TGTGCCAGCAGCTTAGGTCAAAAGGGGAACACTGAAGCTTTCTTT. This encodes CASSLGQKGNTEAFF.